The 6 T cell receptor beta chains below were found in one sample sequenced in a study of pediatric ulcerative colitis. Measured with immunoSEQ multiplex PCR; TCRdb has only the in-frame clones, and not every one. Here the sample spans fewer than 45,000 clones, around 78% being singletons. The specimen was blood. The receptor source for this set is a girl aged 10 to 17 with moderate ulcerative colitis.

The V gene is TRBV19, the J gene TRBJ2-7, with 8 bases fitting TRBD1. This CDR3 is built from 13 residues. V shed 10 bases and J 7 bases; nucleotides not matched to a gene: 12. The germline gives CDR1 LNHDA, CDR2 SQIVND (reference sequence). The CDR3 sequence: CATTGTGYGEQYF. As DNA, the CDR3 is TGTGCCACCACGGGGACAGGTTATGGGGAGCAGTACTTC.

V gene TRBV5-4 combines with J gene TRBJ2-2, with D possibly TRBD1 on 6 matching bases. V dropped 4 bases and J dropped 3 bases, with 16 bases sitting between them. CDR1 is SGHNT, CDR2 YYREEE, per germline (reference sequence). CDR3 length equals 16 residues. CDR3 coding DNA: TGTGCCAGCAGCGACAGGACAGTGATCGACACCGGGGAGCTGTTTTTT. Its protein is CASSDRTVIDTGELFF.

The table lists this clone with a count of one. The chain joins TRBV6-6 to TRBJ2-7, with 11 bases lining up with TRBD1. The germline V gene has CDR1 MNHNY and CDR2 SVGAGI (reference sequence). CDR3 size: 15 residues. Trimming at V came to 4 bases and at J to 6 bases, leaving 8 bases not matched to a gene. The CDR3, as DNA: TGTGCCAGCAGTTCGACTGGACAGGGGGCAAGCGAGCAGTACTTC. Encoded protein: CASSSTGQGASEQYF.

The rearrangement uses TRBV19 and TRBJ2-5, with D tentatively TRBD1 (6 bases). Germline V lookup: CDR1 LNHDA, CDR2 SQIVND (reference sequence). Trimming removed 5 bases from V and 5 bases from J, with 6 bases in between. The CDR3 covers 11 residues. As DNA, the CDR3 is TGTGCCAGTAGTCAGGGGGAGACCCAGTACTTC. Protein sequence: CASSQGETQYF.

The chain has TRBV7-2 and TRBJ2-3; 9 nucleotides match TRBD2. V was pared by 1 base and J by 3 bases, with 5 bases of the junction left unmatched. CDR3 size: 16 residues. Germline assignment: CDR1 SGHTA and CDR2 FQGNSA. The CDR3 sequence: CASSLGGLARTDTQYF. The CDR3, as DNA: TGTGCCAGCAGCTTAGGAGGACTAGCGAGGACAGATACGCAGTATTTT.

The genes are TRBV5-4 and TRBJ2-5, with D perhaps matching TRBD1 or TRBD2 (6 bases each). CDR1 and CDR2 from the germline V gene are SGHNT and YYREEE (reference sequence). The CDR3 is 14 amino acids. Trimming took off 3 bases at V and 5 bases at J, with 14 bases between the two ends. The CDR3 protein is CASSSGRGRETQYF. CDR3 sequence (DNA): TGTGCCAGCAGCTCGGGACGGGGGCGTGAGACCCAGTACTTC.